This TCR beta chain was observed in a study of response to subunit inactivated influenza vaccine. Study observations and caveats: Every seasonal influenza vaccination brings in few new T cells, the authors suggested.

TCRdb reprocessed the RT-PCR reads with MiXCR, giving one entry per CDR3 protein. The repertoire holds approximately 570,000 distinct CDR3 sequences, around 8% seen once, with 10% to 15% in the top ten. Of note for this clonotype: What it recognizes is unknown.

The TCR was taken from a man aged 50 to 75 who received an inactivated influenza vaccine. The specimen comprised PBMCs from blood, sampled roughly 24 months after vaccination.

Here the CDR3 reads CASSLAGTGLSYNEQFF. The CDR3 DNA reads as TGCGCCAGCAGCTTGGCCGGCACGGGGTTATCCTACAATGAGCAGTTCTTC. V gene TRBV5-1 combines with J gene TRBJ2-1, with D tentatively TRBD2 (5 bases). CDR3 size: 17 residues. Germline lookup yields CDR1 SGHRS and CDR2 YFSETQ. V was cut by 0 bases and J by 1 base, with 14 bases left in between.